This T cell receptor (beta chain) was captured by sequencing in a study of Graves' ophthalmopathy and Graves' hyperthyroidism. This clonotype was observed many times. The authors isolated PBMCs from over 7.5 ml of fresh peripheral blood. V lost 3 bases to trimming and J lost 5 bases; unmatched junction nucleotides: 6. CDR1 DFQATT and CDR2 SNEGSKA come from the germline V gene (reference sequence). CDR3 length: 14 residues. TCR beta CDR3 amplification used RNA transcripts. In the first round, RT-PCR was carried out with HTBI primers, and a multiplex PCR formed the second round. TCRdb analysed the multiplex PCR reads with MiXCR anew, one entry per CDR3 protein. The sample lists under 800,000 distinct CDR3 sequences, 22% seen once, with 7.1% in the top ten.

The sample comprised peripheral blood. The receptor's source is a young woman with stable Graves' hyperthyroidism. Some clones in this sample may be carry-over from other donors' samples. The chain joins TRBV20-1 to TRBJ1-2, with TRBD1 matching over 10 bases. The CDR3 protein is CSASGQGGLYGYTF. The CDR3, as DNA: TGCAGTGCTAGTGGACAGGGGGGACTGTATGGCTACACCTTC.